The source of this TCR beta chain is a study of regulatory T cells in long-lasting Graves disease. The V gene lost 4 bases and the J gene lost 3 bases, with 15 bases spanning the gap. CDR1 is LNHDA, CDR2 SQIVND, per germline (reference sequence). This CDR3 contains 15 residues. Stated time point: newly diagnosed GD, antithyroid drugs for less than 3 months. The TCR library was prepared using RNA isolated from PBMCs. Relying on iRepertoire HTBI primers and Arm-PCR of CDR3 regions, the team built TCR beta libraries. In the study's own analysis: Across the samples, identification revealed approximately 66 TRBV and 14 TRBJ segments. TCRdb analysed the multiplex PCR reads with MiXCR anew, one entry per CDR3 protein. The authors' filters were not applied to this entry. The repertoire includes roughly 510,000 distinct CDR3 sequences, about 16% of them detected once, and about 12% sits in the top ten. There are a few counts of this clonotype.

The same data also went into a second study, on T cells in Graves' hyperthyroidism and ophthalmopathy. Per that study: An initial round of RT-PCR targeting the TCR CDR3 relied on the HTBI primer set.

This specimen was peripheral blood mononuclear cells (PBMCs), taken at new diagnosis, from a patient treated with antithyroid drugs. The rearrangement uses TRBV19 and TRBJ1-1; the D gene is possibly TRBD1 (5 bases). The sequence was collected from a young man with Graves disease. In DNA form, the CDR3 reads TGTGCCAGTAGTAGGGGTATGAGGGACGACACTGAAGCTTTCTTT. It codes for CASSRGMRDDTEAFF.